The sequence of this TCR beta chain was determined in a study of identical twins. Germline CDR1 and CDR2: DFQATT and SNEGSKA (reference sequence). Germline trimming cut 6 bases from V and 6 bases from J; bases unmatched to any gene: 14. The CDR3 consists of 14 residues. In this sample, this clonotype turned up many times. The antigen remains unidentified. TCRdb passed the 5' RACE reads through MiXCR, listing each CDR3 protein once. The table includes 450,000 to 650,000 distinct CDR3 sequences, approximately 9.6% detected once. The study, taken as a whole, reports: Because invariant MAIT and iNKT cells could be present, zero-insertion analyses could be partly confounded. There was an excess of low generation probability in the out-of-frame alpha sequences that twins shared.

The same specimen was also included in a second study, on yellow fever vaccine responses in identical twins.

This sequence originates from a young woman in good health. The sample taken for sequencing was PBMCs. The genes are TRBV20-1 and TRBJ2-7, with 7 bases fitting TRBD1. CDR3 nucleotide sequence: TGCAGTGCCCCAAGGAGGCAGGGGGTTGGCGAGCAGTACTTC. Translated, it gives CSAPRRQGVGEQYF.